This entry is about one T cell receptor (beta chain). An end of the junction differs from the germline gene, which may be a read error. These data belong to a study of CD8+CD57+ T cells in acquired aplastic anemia. According to the study, genomic DNA was the template for TCR beta VDJ and CDR3 profiling. TCRdb ran MiXCR on the reads and lists one entry per CDR3 protein. This repertoire shows roughly 190,000 distinct CDR3 sequences, approximately 50% found once; its top ten account for 9.7%. CD8+CD57+ cell expansion had been shown by flow cytometry in patients chosen for sequencing. The CDR3 runs to 13 residues. Per germline, CDR1 ENHRY and CDR2 SYGVKD.

This chain links TRBV10-3 with TRBJ2-7; D not resolved. The sample consisted of sorted CD4+, CD8+, or CD8+CD57+ T cells (not recorded which) from PBMCs. The clonotype was recovered from a human donor with aplastic anemia. CDR3 nucleotides: TGTGCCAGCAGTATTGTCGGAGTGGGGGAGCAGTACTTC. Translating it yields CASSIVGVGEQYF.